The T cell receptor beta chain under discussion was sequenced for a study of blood T cell repertoires in COVID-19 (dated by TCRdb to 2020 to 2021). Looking at the study overall: Samples from collaborators originated in the United States, Italy and Spain and spanned both the acute and convalescent phases of COVID-19. The prospective study material was composed of cDNA or gDNA derived from T cells, B-cell-depleted T cells, or PBMCs. Deeply sampled blood TCRbeta repertoires from subjects exposed to, actively infected with, or recovered from COVID-19 were included in the dataset. The repertoires were made available in a free public database intended to serve as a resource for research on the immune response to SARS-CoV-2. The samples were drawn from two sources: the first 160 participants of the ongoing ImmuneRACE study, and 1,254 subjects contributed by 6 global collaborators. A de-identified subject ID, COVID-19 status, age in years and sex were almost always included in the sample metadata. Where HLA class I and class II types were available, the types were taken from metadata supplied by the sample provider, not from assay-based typing. Overall study results and their limits: Clinical and demographic metadata were provided uncurated, with the amount varying by source and participant.

The CDR3 spans 13 residues, from the cysteine through the phenylalanine. Only the CDR3 DNA is retained, 39 bases long and in frame from the first base. The germline V gene (reference sequence) supplies CDR1 MNHEY and CDR2 SMNVEV. At the junction V is shortened by 5 bases and J by 5 bases, with 10 bases in between. TCRbeta CDR3 regions were amplified from genomic DNA by means of the immunoSEQ Assay, a bias-controlled multiplex PCR. On the study's bioinformatics: The number of nucleated cells in each sample was estimated by amplification of reference gene primers within the assay. Sequence reads were collapsed and filtered to measure the absolute abundance of every unique TCRbeta CDR3 rearrangement. For each sample, productive Simpson clonality was calculated by taking the square root of Simpson's diversity index across productive rearrangements. TCRdb holds this immuneACCESS table with in-frame rearrangements only. Some clones are missing; in checked studies, unresolved V genes explain under half, and the rest has no known cause. Clone size and the V and J calls come from that table; the DNA yielded D and trimming. This sample has 200,000 to 250,000 clones in its table, and roughly 87% of those were observed once. The ten largest clones represent 1.5% to 2% of the sample.

Whole blood was collected in K2EDTA tubes by collaborating institutions according to the institutions' own protocols. Collaborator samples were shipped for TCRbeta analysis as frozen whole blood, isolated PBMCs, or DNA extracted from either sample type. This clone was seen only once. It has no known antigen specificity. One base away there is no much larger clone; base qualities are not given. Source material: peripheral blood. Recombination connected TRBV27 to TRBJ2-1, with a weak D call of TRBD2 (6 bases match). The clonotype originates from a man aged 35-49 years with active or convalescent COVID-19. The base sequence is TGTGCCAGCAGTAAGCGCGGGGACAATGAGCAGTTCTTC. This sequence encodes CASSKRGDNEQFF.